This T cell receptor beta chain stems from a study of T cell responses to AZD1222 COVID-19 vaccine. The CDR3 totals 12 residues. The V and J ends lost 5 bases and 2 bases respectively, with 9 bases between them. CDR1 and CDR2 (germline): SQVTM, ANQGSEA. The assay was immunoSEQ multiplex PCR, and TCRdb's table has in-frame clones only and misses some. The sample carries more than 150,000 clones, about nine tenths recorded once. The rearrangement joins TRBV29-1 to TRBJ2-5, with D perhaps being TRBD1 or TRBD2 (5 bases each). This specimen was peripheral blood, taken on day 0 of MenACWY control vaccination. This TCR was recovered from an adult in good health. The CDR3 region is CSVTWGQETQYF. In DNA, the CDR3 is TGCAGCGTTACATGGGGGCAAGAGACCCAGTACTTC.